One and the same sample provided the 28 T cell receptor beta chains below, sequenced in a study of shared T cell receptors in the human thymus (dated by TCRdb to the early 2020s). Library creation used the immunoSEQ multiplex PCR assay. The table was pulled from immuneACCESS by TCRdb, which kept in-frame rearrangements only. Such tables lose some clones; where checked, under half of the loss comes from unresolved V genes, and the rest has no known cause. The sample yields some 700,000 clones; more than 75% were counted once. Over 0.008% of the sample is in the top ten clones. This sample also appeared in a second study, on human thymus T cells.

The specimen was thymocytes. The source is a boy under three years old with a congenital heart defect. Donor details come from another sample of the same person, matched by shared clones.

This clone was seen more than once but under ten times. In DNA, the CDR3 is TGTGCCAGCAGCCTGAGCCGCAGCGGGAGGGCTTATCAGGGGCAGTACTTC. It is translated as CASSLSRSGRAYQGQYF. The chain couples TRBV4-2 to TRBJ2-7; 10 nucleotides line up with TRBD2. This CDR3 contains 17 residues. V lost 4 bases and J lost 9; bases outside the gene matches: 18. Germline CDR1 LGHNA, CDR2 YNFKEQ.

This clone was counted between two and nine times. The sample contains more than one DNA sequence encoding this CDR3. The V and J genes are TRBV27 and TRBJ2-7, with D unresolved. The CDR3 spans 13 residues. Germline V CDR1 and CDR2: MNHEY, SMNVEV (reference sequence). The V end was cut by 2 bases, the J end by 3 bases, with 8 bases between. In nucleotides, the CDR3 is TGTGCCAGCAGTTTAGCCCCCGGCTACGAGCAGTACTTC. Its translation is CASSLAPGYEQYF.

This chain links TRBV9 with TRBJ2-1, with a possible D match to TRBD2 (6 bases). This CDR3 has 15 amino acids. Between the trimmed V and J ends, which lost 1 base and 6 bases, there was a span of 14 bases. Germline V lookup: CDR1 SGDLS, CDR2 YYNGEE. The CDR3 is CASSVSGRNPNEQFF. Written as DNA, the CDR3 is TGTGCCAGCAGCGTAAGTGGGAGGAACCCCAATGAGCAGTTCTTC.

J is TRBJ2-7 and V is TRBV7-8; 9 bases fit TRBD1. Germline assignment: CDR1 SGHVS and CDR2 FQNEAQ. The CDR3 loop spans 12 amino acids. V was pared by 8 bases and J by 3 bases, with 2 bases of the junction left unmatched. This CDR3 is CASQDRGYEQYF. CDR3 DNA: TGTGCCAGCCAGGACAGGGGCTACGAGCAGTACTTC.

The chain combines TRBV6-5 with TRBJ2-1, with D possibly TRBD2 on 6 matching bases. The V end lost 6 bases, the J end lost 3 bases, and 15 bases lay between the germline ends. The CDR3 is 15 residues long. Germline values: CDR1 MNHEY, CDR2 SVGAGI. The CDR3 loop reads CASSLPTSGYNEQFF. CDR3 DNA: TGTGCCAGCAGCCTCCCGACTAGTGGCTACAATGAGCAGTTCTTC.

This chain connects TRBV7-8 to TRBJ2-7, with TRBD2 matching 10 bases. The CDR3 spans 15 residues. The ends lost 5 bases at V and 3 bases at J; junction bases unmatched: 7. The germline gives CDR1 SGHVS, CDR2 FQNEAQ. In DNA, the CDR3 is TGTGCCAGCAGCCCGAGTCTAGCGGGAGTCTACGAGCAGTACTTC. Translating it yields CASSPSLAGVYEQYF.

There are a few counts of this clone. The chain links TRBV18 to TRBJ2-2, with D maybe TRBD1 (6 bases). The germline V and J ends were trimmed by 6 bases and 6 bases, with 14 bases remaining between them. This CDR3 is 14 amino acids long. In germline, CDR1 is KGHSH, CDR2 LQKENI. CDR3 bases: TGTGCCAGCTCTATCGCTACAGGGTCCGGGGAGCTGTTTTTT. Protein sequence: CASSIATGSGELFF.

CDR3 residues: CASSNSRELSYF. Written as DNA, the CDR3 is TGTGCCAGCAGCAACTCCCGCGAGCTGAGTTACTTC. The rearrangement joins TRBV21-1 to TRBJ2-7; the D call TRBD2 from the table was never checked on the DNA. TRBV21-1 is shown as a pseudogene. This CDR3 region has 12 residues.

J is TRBJ2-1 and V is TRBV19; 7 bases match TRBD2. CDR3 length: 16 residues. V dropped 5 bases and J dropped 0; count of bases not matched to a gene: 7. The germline gives CDR1 LNHDA, CDR2 SQIVND (reference sequence). The CDR3 DNA is TGTGCCAGTAGTGCGTTAGCGGGCCACTCCTACAATGAGCAGTTCTTC. Its translation is CASSALAGHSYNEQFF.

The chain recombines TRBV29-1 with TRBJ2-1; 8 nucleotides agree with TRBD2. With 6 bases clipped from V and 5 bases from J, the junction kept 6 bases outside the gene matches. Looked up from germline, CDR1 is SQVTM and CDR2 is ANQGSEA. The CDR3 consists of 13 residues. CDR3 DNA: TGCAGCGTCCGGCGGGGGGCCAACAATGAGCAGTTCTTC. Protein sequence: CSVRRGANNEQFF.

J is TRBJ2-3 and V is TRBV6-1; TRBD2 matches 7 bases. Germline lookup yields CDR1 MNHNS and CDR2 SASEGT. The length of the CDR3 is 14 residues. After removal of 3 bases from V and 5 bases from J, the junction contained 5 bases not matched to a gene. The CDR3 nucleotides read TGTGCCAGCAGTGATGCGGGAGTGGGAGATACGCAGTATTTT. Its protein is CASSDAGVGDTQYF.

This clone was recorded a few times. This rearrangement joins TRBV20-1 to TRBJ2-7; D remains unclear. Germline V gene lookup returns CDR1 DFQATT and CDR2 SNEGSKA (reference sequence). Trimming removed 3 bases at V and 7 bases at J, with 7 bases between. The CDR3 spans 10 residues. Here the CDR3 reads CSASGEEQYF. The CDR3 bases are TGCAGTGCTAGTGGAGAGGAGCAGTACTTC.

This chain uses TRBV29-1 with TRBJ2-3; TRBD1 agrees at 8 bases. CDR1 is SQVTM, CDR2 ANQGSEA, per germline. This CDR3 comprises 15 residues. V lost 1 base, J lost 2 bases, and 5 bases stayed unmatched. The CDR3 DNA follows: TGCAGCGTTGAAGGAGGACAGGGTCCCACAGATACGCAGTATTTT. This codes for CSVEGGQGPTDTQYF.

The rearrangement uses TRBV12-2 and TRBJ2-5; the DNA was not used to check the table's D call, TRBD2. TRBV12-2 is a pseudogene. The length of the CDR3 is 18 residues. CDR3: CASRARKVDGRPGETQYF. The CDR3 bases are TGTGCAAGTCGGGCGAGGAAGGTGGACGGGAGGCCAGGGGAGACCCAGTACTTC.

The table lists this clone with a few counts. The chain combines TRBV18 with TRBJ2-2; 9 positions match TRBD2. The CDR3 has 16 residues. Germline assignment: CDR1 KGHSH and CDR2 LQKENI. The V segment lost 1 base and the J segment 3 bases; nucleotides outside the gene matches: 3. CDR3: CASSPLSSGDTGELFF. CDR3 nucleotide sequence: TGTGCCAGCTCACCACTTTCTAGCGGGGACACCGGGGAGCTGTTTTTT.

This chain connects TRBV4-1 to TRBJ2-7, with 7 bases identical to TRBD2. J gave up 5 bases and V 1 base, and 17 bases lay outside the gene matches. This CDR3 is built from 18 residues. Germline CDR1 and CDR2: MGHRA and YSYEKL. The chain's CDR3 is CASSQGRSRGGSNHEQYF. The CDR3 DNA sequence: TGCGCCAGCAGCCAAGGCAGAAGTCGGGGCGGGAGTAACCACGAGCAGTACTTC.

This clone was detected a few times. The chain is built from TRBV7-9 and TRBJ2-5; 10 positions match TRBD2. Losses at the gene ends were 7 bases for V and 4 bases for J; bases not matched to a gene: 6. CDR1 SEHNR and CDR2 FQNEAQ come from the germline V gene (reference sequence). This CDR3 spans 14 amino acids. Written as DNA, the CDR3 is TGTGCCAGCATCTCAATAGCGGGAGGAGAGACCCAGTACTTC. This encodes CASISIAGGETQYF.

V and J are TRBV28 and TRBJ2-7; 7 bases align to TRBD2. V gave up 1 base and J gave up 0 bases; unmatched junction bases: 12. CDR1 MDHEN and CDR2 SYDVKM come from the germline V gene. CDR3 length: 18 amino acids. CDR3 amino acids: CASSLSNRGSGVSYEQYF. In DNA form, the CDR3 reads TGTGCCAGCAGTTTATCCAACCGAGGGAGCGGGGTCTCCTACGAGCAGTACTTC.

The chain uses TRBV12-5 and TRBJ2-7; 8 bases align to TRBD1. V was pared by 2 bases and J by 4 bases, with 4 bases of the junction left unmatched. In germline, CDR1 is LGHNT, CDR2 FRNRAP. The CDR3 is 14 amino acids. This CDR3 is CASGLTGQVYEQYF. The CDR3 bases are TGTGCTAGTGGTTTGACGGGACAGGTATACGAGCAGTACTTC.

The chain carries TRBV9 and TRBJ2-1, with D possibly matching TRBD2 (5 bases). CDR1 and CDR2 (germline): SGDLS, YYNGEE. V was cut by 3 bases and J by 0 bases, with 13 bases left in between. CDR3 length: 16 residues. The CDR3, as DNA: TGTGCCAGCAGCGCCCAAGCGGTAAGCTCCTACAATGAGCAGTTCTTC. Amino acids: CASSAQAVSSYNEQFF.

The chain carries TRBV4-1 and TRBJ2-2; TRBD2 matches 8 bases. CDR3 length equals 16 residues. The germline V gene encodes CDR1 MGHRA and CDR2 YSYEKL. V gave up 4 bases and J gave up 3 bases; unmatched junction bases: 7. This chain's CDR3 is CASSPEAGVDTGELFF. In DNA, the CDR3 is TGCGCCAGCAGCCCCGAAGCGGGAGTTGACACCGGGGAGCTGTTTTTT.

The chain combines TRBV30 with TRBJ2-5, with 7 nucleotides matching TRBD2. The germline V gene has CDR1 GTSNPN and CDR2 SVGIG (reference sequence). The CDR3 is 16 amino acids. V lost 0 bases to trimming and J lost 0 bases; unmatched junction nucleotides: 7. Here the CDR3 reads CAWSVHLAGDQETQYF. The CDR3 nucleotides read TGTGCCTGGAGTGTACATTTAGCGGGTGACCAAGAGACCCAGTACTTC.

The chain employs TRBV6-1 and TRBJ2-7; D not certain. Trimming stripped 1 base from V and 2 bases from J, with 12 bases between. The germline V gene has CDR1 MNHNS and CDR2 SASEGT. The CDR3 has 15 amino acids. CDR3 coding DNA: TGTGCCAGCAGTGAAGGGTCCAGGTTCGCCTACGAGCAGTACTTC. It encodes CASSEGSRFAYEQYF.

The chain combines TRBV21-1 with TRBJ2-7; the table's TRBD2 call for D was not verified on the DNA. TRBV21-1 is a known pseudogene. This CDR3 contains 15 residues. The CDR3 protein is CASSKGGAPTYEQYF. CDR3 bases: TGTGCCAGCAGCAAAGGGGGAGCGCCCACCTACGAGCAGTACTTC.

The chain employs TRBV4-3 and TRBJ1-2; D is ambiguous. The V end lost 0 bases, the J end lost 6 bases, and 23 bases lay between the germline ends. The CDR3 extends over 18 amino acids. CDR1 and CDR2 (germline): LGHNA, YSLEER. The CDR3 DNA is TGCGCCAGCAGCCAAGATAGGGCCCATTCGGGTCGGGGTAATGGCTACACCTTC. Translation gives CASSQDRAHSGRGNGYTF.

The chain carries TRBV28 and TRBJ1-2, with D perhaps TRBD1 (6 bases). V was cut by 3 bases and J by 8 bases, with 16 bases left in between. The length of the CDR3 is 14 residues. Germline lookup yields CDR1 MDHEN and CDR2 SYDVKM. This chain's CDR3 is CASSFLGALGGYTF. DNA of the CDR3: TGTGCCAGCAGTTTTTTGGGGGCGCTGGGCGGCTACACCTTC.

J is TRBJ1-4 and V is TRBV5-6; D unclear. The length of the CDR3 is 16 residues. Germline CDR1 and CDR2: SGHDT and YYEEEE. V gave up 0 bases and J gave up 0 bases, with 9 bases separating them. CDR3 in amino acids: CASSLAGLATNEKLFF. The CDR3 coding sequence is TGTGCCAGCAGCTTGGCCGGGTTAGCAACTAATGAAAAACTGTTTTTT. Drawing the rest from reference TRBV5-6 and TRBJ1-4, the complete variable domain is DAGVTQSPTHLIKTRGQQVTLRCSPKSGHDTVSWYQQALGQGPQFIFQYYEEEERQRGNFPDRFSGHQFPNYSSELNVNALLLGDSALYLCASSLAGLATNEKLFFGSGTQLSVL.

This chain uses TRBV15 with TRBJ1-2, with D possibly TRBD1 on 5 matching bases. CDR1 and CDR2 from the germline V gene are LNHNV and YYDKDF (reference sequence). The CDR3 spans 13 residues. V gave up 4 bases and J gave up 2 bases, with 8 bases separating them. CDR3 in DNA: TGTGCCACCAGCACGGGGGAGAACTATGGCTACACCTTC. This sequence encodes CATSTGENYGYTF. Looking up the rest from reference TRBV15 and TRBJ1-2 gives the full variable domain: DAMVIQNPRYQVTQFGKPVTLSCSQTLNHNVMYWYQQKSSQAPKLLFHYYDKDFNNEADTPDNFQSRRPNTSFCFLDIRSPGLGDTAMYLCATSTGENYGYTFGSGTRLTVV.